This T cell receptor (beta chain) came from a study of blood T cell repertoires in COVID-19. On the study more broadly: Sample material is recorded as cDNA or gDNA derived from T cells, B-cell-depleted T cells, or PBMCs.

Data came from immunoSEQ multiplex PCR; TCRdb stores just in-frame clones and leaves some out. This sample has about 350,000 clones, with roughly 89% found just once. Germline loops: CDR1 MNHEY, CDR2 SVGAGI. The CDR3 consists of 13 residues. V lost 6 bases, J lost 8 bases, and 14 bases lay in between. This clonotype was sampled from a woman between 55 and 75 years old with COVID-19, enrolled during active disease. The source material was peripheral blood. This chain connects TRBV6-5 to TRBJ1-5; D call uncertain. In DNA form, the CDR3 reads TGTGCCAGCAGACGGTCGGGTATGGAGCCCCAGCATTTT. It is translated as CASRRSGMEPQHF.